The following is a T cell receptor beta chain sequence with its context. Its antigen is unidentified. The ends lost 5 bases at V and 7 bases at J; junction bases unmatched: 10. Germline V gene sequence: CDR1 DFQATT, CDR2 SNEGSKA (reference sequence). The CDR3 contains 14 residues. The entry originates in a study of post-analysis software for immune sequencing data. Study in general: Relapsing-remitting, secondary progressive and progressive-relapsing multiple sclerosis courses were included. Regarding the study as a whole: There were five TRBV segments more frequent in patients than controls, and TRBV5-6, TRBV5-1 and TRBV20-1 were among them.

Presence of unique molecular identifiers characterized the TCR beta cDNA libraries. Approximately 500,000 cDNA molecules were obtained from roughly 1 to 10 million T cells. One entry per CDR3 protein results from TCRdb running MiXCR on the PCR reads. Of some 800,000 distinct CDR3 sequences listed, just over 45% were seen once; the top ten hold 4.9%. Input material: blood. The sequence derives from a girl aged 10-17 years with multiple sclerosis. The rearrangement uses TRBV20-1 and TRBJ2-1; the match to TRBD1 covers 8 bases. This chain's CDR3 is CSAVGTGRVNEQFF. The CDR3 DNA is TGCAGTGCTGTGGGGACAGGCCGTGTTAATGAGCAGTTCTTC.